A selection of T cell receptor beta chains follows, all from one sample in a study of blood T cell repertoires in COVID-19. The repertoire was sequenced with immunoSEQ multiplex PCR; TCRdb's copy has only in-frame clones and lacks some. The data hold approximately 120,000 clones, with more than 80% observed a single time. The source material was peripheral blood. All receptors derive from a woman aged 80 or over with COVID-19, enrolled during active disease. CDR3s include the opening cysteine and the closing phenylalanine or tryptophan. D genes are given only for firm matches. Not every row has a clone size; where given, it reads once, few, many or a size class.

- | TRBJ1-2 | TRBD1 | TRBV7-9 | CASSPETGGLYGYTF | TGTGCCAGCAGCCCAGAGACAGGGGGACTCTATGGCTACACCTTC
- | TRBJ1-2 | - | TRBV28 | CASSPGGWGYTF | TGTGCCAGCAGTCCGGGAGGGTGGGGCTACACCTTC
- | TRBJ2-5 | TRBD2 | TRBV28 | CASSSSGTYQETQYF | TGTGCCAGCAGTTCTAGCGGGACCTACCAAGAGACCCAGTACTTC
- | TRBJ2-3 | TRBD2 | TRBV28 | CASRQTSGGLTDTQYF | TGTGCCAGCAGGCAGACTAGCGGGGGACTCACAGATACGCAGTATTTT
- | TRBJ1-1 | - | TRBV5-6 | CASSLEAGSTEAFF | TGTGCCAGCAGCTTGGAGGCGGGGAGCACTGAAGCTTTCTTT
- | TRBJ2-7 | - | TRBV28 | CASAGSRYEQYF | TGTGCCAGTGCGGGATCCCGCTACGAGCAGTACTTC
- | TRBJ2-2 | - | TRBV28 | CASSFGARTTGELFF | TGTGCCAGCAGTTTTGGGGCCCGGACCACCGGGGAGCTGTTTTTT
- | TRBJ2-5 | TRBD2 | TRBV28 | CASSLNSGMVQETQYF | TGTGCCAGCAGTCTAAATAGCGGGATGGTCCAAGAGACCCAGTACTTC
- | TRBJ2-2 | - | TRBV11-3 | CASSLGGSTGELFF | TGTGCCAGCAGCTTAGGCGGAAGCACCGGGGAGCTGTTTTTT
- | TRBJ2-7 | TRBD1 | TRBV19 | CASRDRGEQYF | TGTGCCAGCCGGGACAGGGGCGAGCAGTACTTC
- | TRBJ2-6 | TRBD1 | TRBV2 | CASTGTGVTGANVLTF | TGTGCCAGCACCGGGACAGGGGTTACTGGGGCCAACGTCCTGACTTTC
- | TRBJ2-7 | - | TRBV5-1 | CASSWTERGEQYF | TGCGCCAGCAGCTGGACAGAACGGGGCGAGCAGTACTTC
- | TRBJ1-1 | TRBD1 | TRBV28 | CASRLLGGQGENTEAFF | TGTGCCAGCAGACTTTTGGGGGGACAGGGGGAAAACACTGAAGCTTTCTTT
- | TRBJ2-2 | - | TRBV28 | CASSLPAARGTGELFF | TGTGCCAGCAGTTTGCCCGCGGCCCGGGGCACCGGGGAGCTGTTTTTT
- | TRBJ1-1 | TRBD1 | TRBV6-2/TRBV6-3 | CASSPTGWTEAFF | TGTGCCAGCAGCCCGACAGGGTGGACTGAAGCTTTCTTT
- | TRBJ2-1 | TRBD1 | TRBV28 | CASSPTGTGYNEQFF | TGTGCCAGCAGCCCAACCGGGACAGGGTACAATGAGCAGTTCTTC
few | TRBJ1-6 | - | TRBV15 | CATSTGDNSPLHF | TGTGCCACCAGCACGGGAGACAATTCACCCCTCCACTTT
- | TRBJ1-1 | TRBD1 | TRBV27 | CASSLYFGAGGGDTEAFF | TGTGCCAGCAGTTTATATTTCGGTGCAGGGGGTGGAGACACTGAAGCTTTCTTT
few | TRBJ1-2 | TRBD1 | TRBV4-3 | CASSRDRVYGYTF | TGCGCCAGCAGCCGTGACAGGGTCTATGGCTACACCTTC
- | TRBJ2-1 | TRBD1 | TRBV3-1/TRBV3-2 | CASSHRDRDEQFF | TGTGCCAGCAGCCACCGAGACAGGGATGAGCAGTTCTTC
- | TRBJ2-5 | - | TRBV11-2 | CASSQGETQYF | TGTGCCAGCAGCCAGGGGGAGACCCAGTACTTC
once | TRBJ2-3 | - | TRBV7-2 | CASSLGGYTDTQYF | TGTGCCAGCAGCTTAGGGGGCTACACAGATACGCAGTATTTT
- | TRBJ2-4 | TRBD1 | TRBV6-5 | CASSSGQGANIQYF | TGTGCCAGCAGTTCGGGACAGGGGGCAAACATTCAGTACTTC
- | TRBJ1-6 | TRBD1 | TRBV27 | CASSLTSGTGVSPLHF | TGTGCCAGCAGTTTAACCTCCGGGACAGGGGTTTCACCCCTCCACTTT
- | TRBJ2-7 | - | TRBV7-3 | CASSLSGSSYEQYF | TGTGCCAGCAGCTTAAGCGGCAGCTCCTACGAGCAGTACTTC
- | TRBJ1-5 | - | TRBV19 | CASSIMTGGRGPQHF | TGTGCCAGTAGTATAATGACAGGCGGCCGGGGGCCCCAGCATTTT
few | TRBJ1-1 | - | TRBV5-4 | CASSFAGNTEAFF | TGTGCCAGCAGCTTCGCAGGGAACACTGAAGCTTTCTTT
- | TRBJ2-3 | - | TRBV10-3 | CAISEPGQRSTDTQYF | TGTGCCATCAGTGAACCGGGTCAGAGAAGCACAGATACGCAGTATTTT
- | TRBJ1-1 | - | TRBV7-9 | CASSSNRGGSEAFF | TGTGCCAGCAGCTCAAACCGGGGGGGATCTGAAGCTTTCTTT
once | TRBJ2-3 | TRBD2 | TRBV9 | CASSSYGGDFFTDTQYF | TGTGCCAGCAGCTCCTACGGGGGGGACTTTTTCACAGATACGCAGTATTTT
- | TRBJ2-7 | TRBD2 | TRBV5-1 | CASSLQASGMNEQYF | TGCGCCAGCAGCTTGCAGGCTAGCGGGATGAACGAGCAGTACTTC
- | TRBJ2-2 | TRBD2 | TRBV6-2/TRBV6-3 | CASSPTSGVNTGELFF | TGTGCCAGCAGTCCAACTAGCGGGGTGAACACCGGGGAGCTGTTTTTT
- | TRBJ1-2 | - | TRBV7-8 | CASSLSGGAYGYTF | TGTGCCAGCAGCTTATCGGGAGGGGCCTATGGCTACACCTTC
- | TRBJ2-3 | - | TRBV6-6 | CASSYQGSSTDTQYF | TGTGCCAGCAGTTATCAGGGTTCTAGCACAGATACGCAGTATTTT
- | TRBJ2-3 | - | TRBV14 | CASSQGLSSTDTQYF | TGTGCCAGCAGCCAAGGTCTATCAAGCACAGATACGCAGTATTTT
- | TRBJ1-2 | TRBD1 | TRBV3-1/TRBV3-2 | CASSQVGQGDGYTF | TGTGCCAGCAGCCAAGTAGGACAGGGAGATGGCTACACCTTC
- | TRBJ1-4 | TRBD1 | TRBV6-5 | CASSYPGGADEKLFF | TGTGCCAGCAGTTACCCAGGGGGCGCGGATGAAAAACTGTTTTTT
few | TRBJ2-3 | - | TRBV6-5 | CASSWTGGTDTQYF | TGTGCCAGCAGTTGGACCGGCGGGACAGATACGCAGTATTTT
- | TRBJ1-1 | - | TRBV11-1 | CASSLGSFEAFF | TGTGCCAGCAGCTTAGGGAGCTTCGAAGCTTTCTTT
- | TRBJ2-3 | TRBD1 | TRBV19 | CASSIKVRQGSTDTQYF | TGTGCCAGTAGTATTAAGGTAAGACAGGGGAGCACAGATACGCAGTATTTT
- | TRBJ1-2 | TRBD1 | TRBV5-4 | CASSFPGQGSYGYTF | TGTGCCAGCAGCTTTCCGGGACAGGGGAGTTATGGCTACACCTTC
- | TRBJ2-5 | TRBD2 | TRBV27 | CASSAGLAGVETQYF | TGTGCCAGCAGTGCGGGGCTAGCGGGAGTAGAGACCCAGTACTTC
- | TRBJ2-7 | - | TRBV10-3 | CAISVSGADEQYF | TGTGCCATCAGTGTGAGTGGGGCGGACGAGCAGTACTTC
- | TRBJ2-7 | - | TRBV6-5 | CASRRSMAYEQYF | TGTGCCAGCAGACGTAGTATGGCCTACGAGCAGTACTTC
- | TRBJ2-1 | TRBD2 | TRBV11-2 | CASSLVGTSGYNEQFF | TGTGCCAGCAGCTTAGTAGGGACTAGCGGTTACAATGAGCAGTTCTTC
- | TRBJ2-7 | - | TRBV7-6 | CASSPGGTSSEQYF | TGTGCCAGCAGCCCCGGAGGAACTAGTTCCGAGCAGTACTTC
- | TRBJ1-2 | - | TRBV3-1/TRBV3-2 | CASTPTKGSDGYTF | TGTGCCAGCACCCCGACGAAAGGGAGCGATGGCTACACCTTC
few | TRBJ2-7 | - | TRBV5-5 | CASSIISGRRNYEQYF | TGTGCCAGCAGCATAATTAGCGGACGACGAAACTACGAGCAGTACTTC
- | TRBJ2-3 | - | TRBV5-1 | CASGHIRGDTQYF | TGCGCCAGCGGGCATATCAGGGGTGATACGCAGTATTTT
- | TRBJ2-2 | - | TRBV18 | CASSPAGRTGELFF | TGTGCCAGCTCACCAGCGGGAAGAACGGGGGAGCTGTTTTTT
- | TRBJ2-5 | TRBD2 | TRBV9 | CASSISGRPQETQYF | TGTGCCAGCAGCATTAGCGGGAGGCCTCAAGAGACCCAGTACTTC